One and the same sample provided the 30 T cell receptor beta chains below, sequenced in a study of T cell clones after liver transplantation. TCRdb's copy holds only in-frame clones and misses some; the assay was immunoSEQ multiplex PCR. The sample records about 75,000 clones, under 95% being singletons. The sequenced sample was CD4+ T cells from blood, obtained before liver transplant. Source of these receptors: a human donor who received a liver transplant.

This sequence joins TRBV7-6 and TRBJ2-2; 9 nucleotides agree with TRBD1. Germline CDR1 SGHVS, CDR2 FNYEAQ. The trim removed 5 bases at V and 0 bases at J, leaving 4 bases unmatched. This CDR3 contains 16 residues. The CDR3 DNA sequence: TGTGCCAGCAGCCCGCGGACAGGGGCGAACACCGGGGAGCTGTTTTTT. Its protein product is CASSPRTGANTGELFF.

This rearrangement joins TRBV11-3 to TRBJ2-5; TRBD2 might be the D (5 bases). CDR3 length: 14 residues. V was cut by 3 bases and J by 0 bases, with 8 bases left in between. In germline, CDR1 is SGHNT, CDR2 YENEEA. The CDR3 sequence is CASSFEGNQETQYF. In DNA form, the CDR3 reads TGTGCCAGCAGCTTCGAGGGTAACCAAGAGACCCAGTACTTC.

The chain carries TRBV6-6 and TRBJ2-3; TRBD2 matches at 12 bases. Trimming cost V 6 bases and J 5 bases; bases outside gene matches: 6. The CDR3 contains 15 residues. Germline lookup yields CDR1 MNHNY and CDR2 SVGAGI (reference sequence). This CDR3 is CASRQTSGSLDTQYF. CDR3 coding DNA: TGTGCCAGCAGACAGACTAGCGGGAGTTTAGATACGCAGTATTTT.

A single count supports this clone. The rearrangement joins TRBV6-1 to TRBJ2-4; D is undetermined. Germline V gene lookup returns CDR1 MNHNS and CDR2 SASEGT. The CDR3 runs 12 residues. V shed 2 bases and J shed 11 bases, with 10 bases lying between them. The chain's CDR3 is CASSEIGSFQYF. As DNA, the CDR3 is TGTGCCAGCAGTGAAATTGGCTCCTTTCAGTACTTC.

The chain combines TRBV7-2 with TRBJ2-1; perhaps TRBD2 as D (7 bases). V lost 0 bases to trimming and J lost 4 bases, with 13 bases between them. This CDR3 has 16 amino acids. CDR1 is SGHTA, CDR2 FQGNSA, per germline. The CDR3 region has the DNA TGTGCCAGCAGCTTAGCGCGCGGGGGCTCGTACAATGAGCAGTTCTTC. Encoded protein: CASSLARGGSYNEQFF.

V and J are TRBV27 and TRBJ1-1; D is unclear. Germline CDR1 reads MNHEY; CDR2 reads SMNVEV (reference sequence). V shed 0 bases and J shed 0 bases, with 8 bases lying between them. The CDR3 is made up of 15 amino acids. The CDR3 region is CASSLSRRLNTEAFF. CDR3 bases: TGTGCCAGCAGTTTATCGCGCAGGTTGAACACTGAAGCTTTCTTT.

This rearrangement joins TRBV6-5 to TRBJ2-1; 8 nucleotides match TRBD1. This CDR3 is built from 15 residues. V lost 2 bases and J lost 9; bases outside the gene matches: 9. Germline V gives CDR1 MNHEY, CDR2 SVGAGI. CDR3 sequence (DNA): TGTGCCAGCAGTTACCAGGGGGCTATAAGTGGTGAGCAGTTCTTC. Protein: CASSYQGAISGEQFF.

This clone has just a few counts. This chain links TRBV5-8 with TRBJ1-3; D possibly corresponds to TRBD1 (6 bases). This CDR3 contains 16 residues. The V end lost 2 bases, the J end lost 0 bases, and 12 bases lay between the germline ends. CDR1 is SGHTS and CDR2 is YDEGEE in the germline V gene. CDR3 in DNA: TGTGCCAGCAGCTTTGAGGGGGTACCCTCTGGAAACACCATATATTTT. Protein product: CASSFEGVPSGNTIYF.

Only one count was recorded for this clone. The CDR3: CASSAPGPGGGEKLFF. CDR3 nucleotide sequence: TGTGCCAGCAGCGCCCCCGGTCCAGGGGGTGGTGAAAAACTGTTTTTT. The V and J genes are TRBV9 and TRBJ1-4, with 7 bases identical to TRBD1. The trim removed 3 bases at V and 7 bases at J, leaving 12 bases unmatched. CDR1 and CDR2 (germline): SGDLS, YYNGEE. The CDR3 covers 16 residues. The whole variable domain, filled in from reference TRBV9 and TRBJ1-4, reads DSGVTQTPKHLITATGQRVTLRCSPRSGDLSVYWYQQSLDQGLQFLIQYYNGEERAKGNILERFSAQQFPDLHSELNLSSLELGDSALYFCASSAPGPGGGEKLFFGSGTQLSVL.

CDR3 region: CASSGWGVIGNQPQHF. As DNA, the CDR3 is TGTGCCAGCAGTGGGTGGGGGGTCATTGGCAATCAGCCCCAGCATTTT. This chain joins TRBV2 and TRBJ1-5; TRBD1 is a possible D gene (5 bases). The CDR3 covers 16 residues. V lost 4 bases and J lost 2, with 15 bases in between. CDR1 is SNHLY, CDR2 FYNNEI, per germline.

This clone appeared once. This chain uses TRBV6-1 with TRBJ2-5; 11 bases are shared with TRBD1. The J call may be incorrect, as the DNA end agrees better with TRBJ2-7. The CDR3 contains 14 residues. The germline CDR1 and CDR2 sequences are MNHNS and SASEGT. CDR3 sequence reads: CASRKDRGPYEQYF. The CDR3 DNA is TGTGCCAGCAGGAAGGACAGGGGGCCCTACGAGCAGTACTTC.

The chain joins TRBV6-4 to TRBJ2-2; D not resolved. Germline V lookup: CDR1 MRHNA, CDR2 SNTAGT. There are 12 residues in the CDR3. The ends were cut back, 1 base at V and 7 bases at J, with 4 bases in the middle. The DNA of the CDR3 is TGTGCCAGCAGTGACTTGAGCGGGGAGCTGTTTTTT. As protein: CASSDLSGELFF.

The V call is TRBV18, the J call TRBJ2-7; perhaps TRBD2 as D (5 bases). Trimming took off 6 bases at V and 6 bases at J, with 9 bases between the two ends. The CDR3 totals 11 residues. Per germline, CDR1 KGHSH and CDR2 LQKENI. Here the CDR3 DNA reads TGTGCCAGCTCTCCGGACTCCGAGCAGTACTTC. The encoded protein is CASSPDSEQYF.

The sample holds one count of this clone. This chain's CDR3 is CASSFRLPSGNTIYF. The CDR3 DNA is TGTGCCAGCAGTTTCAGGCTACCTTCTGGAAACACCATATATTTT. V is TRBV28 and J is TRBJ1-3; D remains unclear. The CDR3 length is 15 residues. CDR1 and CDR2 (germline): MDHEN, SYDVKM. Deletions cut 3 bases from V and 1 base from J, with 10 bases between.

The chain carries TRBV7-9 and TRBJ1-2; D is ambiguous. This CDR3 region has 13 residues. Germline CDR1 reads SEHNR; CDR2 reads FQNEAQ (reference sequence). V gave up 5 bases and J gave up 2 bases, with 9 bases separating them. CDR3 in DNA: TGTGCCAGCAGCCCAGCCGCCAACTATGGCTACACCTTC. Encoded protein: CASSPAANYGYTF.

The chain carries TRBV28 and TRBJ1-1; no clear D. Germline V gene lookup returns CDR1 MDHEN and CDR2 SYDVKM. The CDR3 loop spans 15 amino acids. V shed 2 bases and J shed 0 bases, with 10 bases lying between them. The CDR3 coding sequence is TGTGCCAGCAGTTTAGGTGTAACCTTGAACACTGAAGCTTTCTTT. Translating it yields CASSLGVTLNTEAFF.

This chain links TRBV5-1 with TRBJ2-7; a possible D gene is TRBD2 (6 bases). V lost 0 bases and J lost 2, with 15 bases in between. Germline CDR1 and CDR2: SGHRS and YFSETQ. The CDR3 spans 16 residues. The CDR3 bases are TGCGCCAGCAGCTTGGAAGGAGGGAGTCCCCCCTACGAGCAGTACTTC. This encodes CASSLEGGSPPYEQYF.

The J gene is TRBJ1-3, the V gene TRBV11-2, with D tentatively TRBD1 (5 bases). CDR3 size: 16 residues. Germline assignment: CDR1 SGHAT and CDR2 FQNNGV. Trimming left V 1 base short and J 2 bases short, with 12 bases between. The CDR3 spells CASSLVGQGTGNTIYF. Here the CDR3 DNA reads TGTGCCAGCAGCTTAGTAGGGCAGGGAACTGGAAACACCATATATTTT.

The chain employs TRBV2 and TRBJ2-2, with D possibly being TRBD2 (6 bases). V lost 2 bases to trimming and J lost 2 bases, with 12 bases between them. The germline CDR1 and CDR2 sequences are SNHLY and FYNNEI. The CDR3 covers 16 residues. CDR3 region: CASSEQAGGNTGELFF. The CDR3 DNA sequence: TGTGCCAGCAGTGAACAAGCGGGTGGTAACACCGGGGAGCTGTTTTTT.

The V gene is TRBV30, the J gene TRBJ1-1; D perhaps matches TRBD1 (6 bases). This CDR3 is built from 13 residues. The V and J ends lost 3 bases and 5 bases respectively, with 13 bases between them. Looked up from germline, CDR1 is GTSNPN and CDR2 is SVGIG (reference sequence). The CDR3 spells CAWRVGQWTEAFF. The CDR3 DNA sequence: TGTGCCTGGAGGGTTGGACAGTGGACTGAAGCTTTCTTT. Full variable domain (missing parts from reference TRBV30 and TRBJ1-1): SQTIHQWPATLVQPVGSPLSLECTVEGTSNPNLYWYRQAAGRGLQLLFYSVGIGQISSEVPQNLSASRPQDRQFILSSKKLLLSDSGFYLCAWRVGQWTEAFFGQGTRLTVV.

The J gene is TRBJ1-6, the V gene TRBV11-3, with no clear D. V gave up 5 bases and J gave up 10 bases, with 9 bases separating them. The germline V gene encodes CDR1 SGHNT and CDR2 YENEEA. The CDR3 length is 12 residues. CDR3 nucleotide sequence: TGTGCCAGCAGCACCCCCAACTCACCCCTCCACTTT. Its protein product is CASSTPNSPLHF.

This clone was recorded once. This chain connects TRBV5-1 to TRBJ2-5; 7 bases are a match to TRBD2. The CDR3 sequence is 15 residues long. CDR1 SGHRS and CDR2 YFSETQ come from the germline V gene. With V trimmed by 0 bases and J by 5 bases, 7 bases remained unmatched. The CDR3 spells CASSLEGGSLETQYF. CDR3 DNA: TGCGCCAGCAGCTTGGAAGGCGGGAGTCTGGAGACCCAGTACTTC.

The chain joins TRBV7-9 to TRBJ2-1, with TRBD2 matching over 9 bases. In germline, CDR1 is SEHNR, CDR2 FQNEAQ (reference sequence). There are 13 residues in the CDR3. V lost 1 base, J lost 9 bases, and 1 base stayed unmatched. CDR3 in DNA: TGTGCCAGCAGCTTAGAACTAGCGGGTGAGCAGTTCTTC. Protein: CASSLELAGEQFF.

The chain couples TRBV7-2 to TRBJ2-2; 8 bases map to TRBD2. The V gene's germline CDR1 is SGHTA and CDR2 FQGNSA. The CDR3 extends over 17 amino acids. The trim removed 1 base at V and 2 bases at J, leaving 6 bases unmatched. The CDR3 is CASSLEASGLNTGELFF. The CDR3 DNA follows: TGTGCCAGCAGCTTAGAGGCTAGCGGGCTAAACACCGGGGAGCTGTTTTTT.

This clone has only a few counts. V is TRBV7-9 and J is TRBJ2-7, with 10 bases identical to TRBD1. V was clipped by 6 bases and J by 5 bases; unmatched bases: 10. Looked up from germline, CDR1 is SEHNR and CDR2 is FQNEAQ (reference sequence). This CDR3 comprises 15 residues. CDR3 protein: CASRFIGQGDHEQYF. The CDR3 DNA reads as TGTGCCAGCAGATTTATCGGACAGGGGGACCACGAGCAGTACTTC.

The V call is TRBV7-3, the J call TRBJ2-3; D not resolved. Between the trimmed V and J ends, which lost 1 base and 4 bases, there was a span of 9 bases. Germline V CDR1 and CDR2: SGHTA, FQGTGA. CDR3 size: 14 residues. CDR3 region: CASSLSLLADTQYF. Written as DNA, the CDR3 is TGTGCCAGCAGCTTAAGTCTCTTGGCAGATACGCAGTATTTT.

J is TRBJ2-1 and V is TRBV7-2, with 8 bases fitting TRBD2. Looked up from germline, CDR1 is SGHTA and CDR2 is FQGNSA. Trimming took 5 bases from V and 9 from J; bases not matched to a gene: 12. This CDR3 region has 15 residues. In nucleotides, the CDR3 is TGTGCCAGCAGCACAGAGGGGACTAGGAGGACTGAGCAGTTCTTC. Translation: CASSTEGTRRTEQFF.

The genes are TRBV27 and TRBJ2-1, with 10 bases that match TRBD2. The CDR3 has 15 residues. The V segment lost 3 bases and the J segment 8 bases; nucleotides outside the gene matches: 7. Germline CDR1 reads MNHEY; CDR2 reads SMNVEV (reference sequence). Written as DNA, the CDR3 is TGTGCCAGCAGTTTTCTAGCGGGAGTTGGTTATGAGCAGTTCTTC. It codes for CASSFLAGVGYEQFF.

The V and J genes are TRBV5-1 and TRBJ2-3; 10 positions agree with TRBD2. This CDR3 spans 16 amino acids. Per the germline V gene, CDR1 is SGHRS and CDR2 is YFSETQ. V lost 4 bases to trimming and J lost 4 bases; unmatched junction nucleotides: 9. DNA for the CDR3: TGCGCCAGCAGCCTACGGACTAGCGGATTATCAGATACGCAGTATTTT. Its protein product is CASSLRTSGLSDTQYF.

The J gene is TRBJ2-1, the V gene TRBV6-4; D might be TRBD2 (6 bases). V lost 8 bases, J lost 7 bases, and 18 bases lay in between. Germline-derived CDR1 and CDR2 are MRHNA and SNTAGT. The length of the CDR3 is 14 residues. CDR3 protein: CASRREALGNEQFF. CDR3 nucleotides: TGTGCCAGCCGAAGGGAGGCTTTGGGAAATGAGCAGTTCTTC.